Listed here are 21 T cell receptor beta chains from one sample, sequenced in a study of CD8 T cells in ankylosing spondylitis. TCRdb re-called the 5' RACE reads with MiXCR, one entry per CDR3 protein. This sample has about 130,000 distinct CDR3 sequences, with approximately 13% found just once. Sequencing used blood, either unsorted or a sorted T cell fraction (not recorded which). Receptors were obtained from a female donor with ankylosing spondylitis or in good health (not recorded which).

The chain couples TRBV5-1 to TRBJ2-3; unclear D gene. CDR3 length: 14 amino acids. V lost 4 bases and J lost 5, with 14 bases in between. Germline CDR1 reads SGHRS; CDR2 reads YFSETQ. The chain's CDR3 is CASSGSAGRDTQYF. The DNA of the CDR3 is TGCGCCAGCAGCGGGTCGGCAGGCAGAGATACGCAGTATTTT. Using reference TRBV5-1 and TRBJ2-3 for the parts outside the CDR3, the full variable domain is KAGVTQTPRYLIKTRGQQVTLSCSPISGHRSVSWYQQTPGQGLQFLFEYFSETQRNKGNFPGRFSGRQFSNSRSEMNVSTLELGDSALYLCASSGSAGRDTQYFGPGTRLTVL.

On this clonotype itself: This clone may be a read error of a much larger clone one base away. Lacking the conserved final phenylalanine or tryptophan, this CDR3 likely reflects a read error. This sequence joins TRBV5-1 and TRBJ1-1; possibly TRBD1 for D (5 bases). Per germline, CDR1 SGHRS and CDR2 YFSETQ. The CDR3 sequence is 13 residues long. V was clipped by 4 bases and J by 5 bases, with 12 bases between them. The chain's CDR3 is CASSGGVATEAFI. In DNA form, the CDR3 reads TGCGCCAGCAGCGGGGGGGTTGCGACTGAAGCTTTCATT.

There are a few counts of this clonotype. The chain joins TRBV4-1 to TRBJ2-7; D is uncertain. The CDR3 loop spans 13 amino acids. Germline assignment: CDR1 MGHRA and CDR2 YSYEKL. V gave up 3 bases and J gave up 6 bases, with 12 bases separating them. The CDR3 loop is CASSHPGGSEQYF. DNA for the CDR3: TGCGCCAGCAGCCATCCGGGTGGCAGCGAGCAGTACTTC.

V is TRBV20-1 and J is TRBJ2-5; 10 bases line up with TRBD2. This CDR3 region has 13 residues. J gave up 6 bases and V 2 bases, and 3 bases lay outside the gene matches. Germline CDR1 DFQATT, CDR2 SNEGSKA (reference sequence). CDR3 sequence reads: CSARHTSGKTQYF. The CDR3 nucleotides read TGCAGTGCTAGACATACTAGCGGGAAGACCCAGTACTTC.

This clonotype has only a few counts. CDR3 nucleotides: TGCGCCAGCAGCTTACGGACTAGCGGTTCAGATACGCAGTATTTT. This gives the protein CASSLRTSGSDTQYF. The rearrangement uses TRBV5-1 and TRBJ2-3; 10 bases are a match to TRBD2. CDR1 and CDR2 (germline): SGHRS, YFSETQ. The CDR3 has 15 residues. After removal of 2 bases from V and 4 bases from J, the junction contained 4 bases not matched to a gene.

In this sample, this clonotype turned up a few times. The chain links TRBV5-1 to TRBJ2-1; 8 bases match TRBD2. There are 15 residues in the CDR3. Germline lookup yields CDR1 SGHRS and CDR2 YFSETQ. V was clipped by 0 bases and J by 2 bases; unmatched bases: 1. CDR3 DNA: TGCGCCAGCAGCTTGGCAGCGGGGGCCTACAATGAGCAGTTCTTC. Its protein product is CASSLAAGAYNEQFF.

Only a few counts were recorded for this clonotype. The V gene is TRBV7-9, the J gene TRBJ2-1, with TRBD1 as a possible D gene (6 bases). CDR1 and CDR2 (germline): SEHNR, FQNEAQ (reference sequence). This CDR3 region has 12 residues. V lost 0 bases to trimming and J lost 12 bases, with 9 bases between them. The CDR3 protein is CASSLAGTRQFF. The DNA of the CDR3 is TGTGCCAGCAGCTTAGCCGGGACAAGGCAGTTCTTC.

This clonotype was counted between two and nine times. The chain is built from TRBV10-3 and TRBJ2-3; TRBD2 agrees at 8 bases. Germline-derived CDR1 and CDR2 are ENHRY and SYGVKD. This CDR3 comprises 16 residues. Trimming cost V 0 bases and J 1 base; bases outside gene matches: 3. The CDR3 bases are TGTGCCATCAGTGAGTCGGGAGCGGGAGGCACAGATACGCAGTATTTT. Its translation is CAISESGAGGTDTQYF.

This clonotype showed up many times. The CDR3 DNA follows: TGTGCCACCGGACTAGCGGCGGTCCTCTCCTACAATGAGCAGTTCTTC. Protein: CATGLAAVLSYNEQFF. This chain links TRBV11-2 with TRBJ2-1; 10 bases agree with TRBD2. CDR3 length: 16 residues. Trimming at V came to 10 bases and at J to 0 bases, leaving 9 bases not matched to a gene. Germline V gene data show CDR1 as SGHAT and CDR2 as FQNNGV.

J is TRBJ2-7 and V is TRBV20-1; tentative D call: TRBD2 (6 bases). The CDR3 is 15 amino acids. Trimming stripped 5 bases from V and 5 bases from J, with 22 bases between. Germline V gene sequence: CDR1 DFQATT, CDR2 SNEGSKA (reference sequence). Written as DNA, the CDR3 is TGCAGTGCTTCCCCACTAGCCCTCCCGAAGAACGAGCAGTACTTC. This codes for CSASPLALPKNEQYF.

At least ten counts were recorded for this clonotype. The chain has TRBV5-5 and TRBJ2-5; D is unclear. Trimming cost V 1 base and J 7 bases, with 14 bases left between them. The CDR3 runs to 14 residues. CDR1 is SGHKS, CDR2 YYEKEE, per germline (reference sequence). In DNA form, the CDR3 reads TGTGCCAGCAGCTTGAACGTCGAGATCGGGACCCAGTACTTC. This translates into CASSLNVEIGTQYF.

This clonotype was found many times. The V call is TRBV10-3, the J call TRBJ1-5; 7 bases align to TRBD1. The germline CDR1 and CDR2 sequences are ENHRY and SYGVKD. V gave up 3 bases and J gave up 0 bases; unmatched junction bases: 8. This CDR3 spans 17 amino acids. The CDR3 loop reads CAISEYGTEYSNQPQHF. The CDR3 DNA sequence: TGTGCCATCAGTGAATACGGGACAGAATATAGCAATCAGCCCCAGCATTTT.

This clonotype was seen a few times. The chain links TRBV20-1 to TRBJ2-7, with 9 nucleotides matching TRBD2. Trimming took 6 bases from V and 9 from J; bases not matched to a gene: 6. This CDR3 comprises 11 residues. The V gene's germline CDR1 is DFQATT and CDR2 SNEGSKA (reference sequence). This CDR3 reads CSARTSEGQYF. Written as DNA, the CDR3 is TGCAGTGCACGGACTAGCGAGGGGCAGTACTTC.

The chain is built from TRBV30 and TRBJ1-2; D gene ambiguous. Looked up from germline, CDR1 is GTSNPN and CDR2 is SVGIG (reference sequence). The V gene lost 7 bases and the J gene lost 2 bases, with 8 bases spanning the gap. The CDR3 covers 11 residues. The CDR3 protein is CAFDRNYGYTF. The CDR3 DNA reads as TGTGCCTTCGACCGGAACTATGGCTACACCTTC.

Notes on this clonotype: One end of the junction does not line up with germline, which may come from a read error. This rearrangement joins TRBV29-1 to TRBJ2-3, with 10 bases fitting TRBD2. CDR3 length: 14 amino acids. CDR1 and CDR2 from the germline V gene are SQVTM and ANQGSEA. The CDR3 sequence is CSVSGGGSTNTQYF. Written as DNA, the CDR3 is TGCAGCGTTAGCGGGGGGGGAAGCACAAATACGCAGTATTTT.

The chain couples TRBV18 to TRBJ2-3; no firm D call. V lost 3 bases and J 5 bases, leaving 9 bases between the germline ends. The CDR3 runs to 13 residues. The germline CDR1 and CDR2 sequences are KGHSH and LQKENI. The CDR3: CASSPGTGDTQYF. In DNA, the CDR3 is TGTGCCAGCTCACCGGGCACGGGAGATACGCAGTATTTT. The full variable domain, in which reference TRBV18 and TRBJ2-3 provide the parts outside the CDR3, is NAGVMQNPRHLVRRRGQEARLRCSPMKGHSHVYWYRQLPEEGLKFMVYLQKENIIDESGMPKERFSAEFPKEGPSILRIQQVVRGDSAAYFCASSPGTGDTQYFGPGTRLTVL.

This clonotype has at least ten counts. The chain joins TRBV5-1 to TRBJ2-1; 9 bases agree with TRBD1. Looked up from germline, CDR1 is SGHRS and CDR2 is YFSETQ. The CDR3 spans 15 residues. V shed 2 bases, J shed 5 bases, and the junction held 5 bases outside the gene matches. Written as DNA, the CDR3 is TGCGCCAGCAGCTTCGGGGACAGGGTTGACAATGAGCAGTTCTTC. It yields the protein CASSFGDRVDNEQFF.

This clonotype showed up just once. This chain joins TRBV20-1 and TRBJ1-1, with D possibly matching TRBD1 (5 bases). CDR3 size: 13 residues. Trimming pared 6 bases from V and 2 bases from J, leaving 13 bases between. Germline V gene sequence: CDR1 DFQATT, CDR2 SNEGSKA (reference sequence). CDR3 sequence (DNA): TGCAGTGCCCTCGGGACGGCTAACACTGAAGCTTTCTTT. Translation gives CSALGTANTEAFF.

This clonotype was counted at least ten times. V and J are TRBV29-1 and TRBJ1-2; tentatively, D is TRBD1 (5 bases). Germline values: CDR1 SQVTM, CDR2 ANQGSEA. The CDR3 loop spans 11 amino acids. Deletions cut 1 base from V and 6 bases from J, with 6 bases between. CDR3 region: CSVEGGDGYTF. The DNA of the CDR3 is TGCAGCGTTGAAGGGGGCGATGGCTACACCTTC.

Many counts were recorded for this clonotype. The chain is built from TRBV20-1 and TRBJ2-7, with D maybe TRBD1 (6 bases). V was trimmed by 6 bases and J by 3 bases, leaving 9 bases between them. The CDR3 is made up of 11 amino acids. The germline V gene has CDR1 DFQATT and CDR2 SNEGSKA (reference sequence). This CDR3 reads CSADSLYEQYF. CDR3 coding DNA: TGCAGTGCGGACAGTCTCTACGAGCAGTACTTC.

This chain uses TRBV20-1 with TRBJ2-7, with 7 bases identical to TRBD2. The CDR3 sequence is 14 residues long. Per the germline V gene, CDR1 is DFQATT and CDR2 is SNEGSKA (reference sequence). V was pared by 5 bases and J by 1 base, with 8 bases of the junction left unmatched. DNA for the CDR3: TGCAGTGCTGAAGACGGGCGGGGGTCCTACGAGCAGTACTTC. Amino acids: CSAEDGRGSYEQYF.